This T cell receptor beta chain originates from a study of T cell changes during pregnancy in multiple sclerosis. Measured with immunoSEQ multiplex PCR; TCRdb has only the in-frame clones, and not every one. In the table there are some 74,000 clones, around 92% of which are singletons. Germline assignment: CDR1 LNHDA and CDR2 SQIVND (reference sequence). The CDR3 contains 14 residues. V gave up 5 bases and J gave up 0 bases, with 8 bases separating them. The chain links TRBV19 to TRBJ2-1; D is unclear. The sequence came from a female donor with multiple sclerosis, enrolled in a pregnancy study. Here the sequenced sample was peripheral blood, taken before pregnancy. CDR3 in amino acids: CASSLTSSYNEQFF. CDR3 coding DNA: TGTGCCAGTAGTCTAACGAGCTCCTACAATGAGCAGTTCTTC.